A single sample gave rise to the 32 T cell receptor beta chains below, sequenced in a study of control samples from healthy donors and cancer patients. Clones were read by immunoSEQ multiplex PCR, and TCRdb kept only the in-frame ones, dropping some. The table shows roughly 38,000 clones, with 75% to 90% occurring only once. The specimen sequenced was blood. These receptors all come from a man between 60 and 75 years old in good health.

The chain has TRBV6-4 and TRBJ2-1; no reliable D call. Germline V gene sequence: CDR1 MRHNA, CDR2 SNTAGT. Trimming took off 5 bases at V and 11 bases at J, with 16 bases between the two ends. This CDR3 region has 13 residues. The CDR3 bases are TGTGCCAGCAGTCCTAGTCTTTTGACCCAGCAGTTCTTC. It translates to CASSPSLLTQQFF.

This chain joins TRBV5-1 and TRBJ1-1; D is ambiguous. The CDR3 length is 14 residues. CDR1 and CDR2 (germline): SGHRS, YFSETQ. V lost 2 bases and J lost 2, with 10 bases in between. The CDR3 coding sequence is TGCGCCAGCAGCTTTGACTCGAGAAACACTGAAGCTTTCTTT. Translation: CASSFDSRNTEAFF. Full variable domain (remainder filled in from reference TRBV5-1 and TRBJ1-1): KAGVTQTPRYLIKTRGQQVTLSCSPISGHRSVSWYQQTPGQGLQFLFEYFSETQRNKGNFPGRFSGRQFSNSRSEMNVSTLELGDSALYLCASSFDSRNTEAFFGQGTRLTVV.

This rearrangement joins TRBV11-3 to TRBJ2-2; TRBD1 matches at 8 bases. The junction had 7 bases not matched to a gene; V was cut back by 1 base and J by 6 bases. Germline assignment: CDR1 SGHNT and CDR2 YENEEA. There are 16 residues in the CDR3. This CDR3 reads CASSLAQGAAAGELFF. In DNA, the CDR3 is TGTGCCAGCAGCTTAGCCCAGGGGGCTGCCGCCGGGGAGCTGTTTTTT.

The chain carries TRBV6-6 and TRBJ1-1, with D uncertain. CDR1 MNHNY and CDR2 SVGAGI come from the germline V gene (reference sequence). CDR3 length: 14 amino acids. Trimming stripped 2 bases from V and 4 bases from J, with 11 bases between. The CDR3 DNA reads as TGTGCCAGCAGTTACGAGGGAGGGAGCACTGAAGCTTTCTTT. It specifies CASSYEGGSTEAFF.

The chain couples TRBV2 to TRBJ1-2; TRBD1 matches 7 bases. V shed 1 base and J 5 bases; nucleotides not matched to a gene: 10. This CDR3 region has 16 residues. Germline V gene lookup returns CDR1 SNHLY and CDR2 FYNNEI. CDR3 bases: TGTGCCAGCAGTGAAGACAGGGGACCGACTACTTATGGCTACACCTTC. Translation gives CASSEDRGPTTYGYTF.

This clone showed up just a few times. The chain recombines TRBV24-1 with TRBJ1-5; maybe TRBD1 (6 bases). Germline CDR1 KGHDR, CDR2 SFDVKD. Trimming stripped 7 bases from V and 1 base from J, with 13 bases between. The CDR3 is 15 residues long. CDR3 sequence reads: CATSAAQGSNQPQHF. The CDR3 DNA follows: TGTGCCACCAGCGCTGCGCAGGGGAGCAATCAGCCCCAGCATTTT.

DNA of the CDR3: TGCGCCAGCAGTGATGGGCAGGGAAACACCATATATTTT. Translation gives CASSDGQGNTIYF. The chain recombines TRBV10-1 with TRBJ1-3; no firm D call. The V and J ends lost 3 bases and 4 bases respectively, with 7 bases between them. Germline lookup yields CDR1 WNHNN and CDR2 SYGVQD (reference sequence). There are 13 residues in the CDR3.

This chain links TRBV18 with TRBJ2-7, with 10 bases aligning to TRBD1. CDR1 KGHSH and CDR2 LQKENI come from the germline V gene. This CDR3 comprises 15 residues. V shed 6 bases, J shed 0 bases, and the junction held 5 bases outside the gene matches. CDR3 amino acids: CASSRGQGTSYEQYF. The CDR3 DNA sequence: TGTGCCAGCTCCCGGGGACAGGGGACCTCCTACGAGCAGTACTTC.

This chain's CDR3 is CASSQDTLWSYTF. CDR3 bases: TGTGCCAGCAGCCAAGATACCCTATGGAGCTACACCTTC. The V gene is TRBV3-1 (or the pseudogene TRBV3-2), the J gene TRBJ1-2; D gene unclear. This CDR3 is 13 amino acids long. The V and J ends lost 0 bases and 9 bases respectively, with 11 bases between them. The germline V gene has CDR1 LGHDT and CDR2 YNNKEL (reference sequence).

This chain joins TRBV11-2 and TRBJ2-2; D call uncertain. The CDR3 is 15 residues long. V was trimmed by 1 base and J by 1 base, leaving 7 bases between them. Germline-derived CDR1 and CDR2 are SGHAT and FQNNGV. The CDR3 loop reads CASSLVSRNTGELFF. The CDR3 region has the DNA TGTGCCAGCAGCTTAGTATCTCGGAACACCGGGGAGCTGTTTTTT.

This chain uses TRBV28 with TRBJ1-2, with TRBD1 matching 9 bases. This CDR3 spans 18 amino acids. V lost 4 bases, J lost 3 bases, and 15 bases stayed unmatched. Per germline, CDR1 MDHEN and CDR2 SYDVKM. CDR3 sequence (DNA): TGTGCCAGCAGTTCAATAAGGTTTCCGGGACAGGGTGACTATGGCTACACCTTC. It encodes CASSSIRFPGQGDYGYTF.

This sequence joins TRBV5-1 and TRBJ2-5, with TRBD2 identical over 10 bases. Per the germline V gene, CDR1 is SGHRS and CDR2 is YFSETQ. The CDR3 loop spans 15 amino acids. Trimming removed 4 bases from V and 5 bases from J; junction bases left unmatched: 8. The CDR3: CASSAGLAHGETQYF. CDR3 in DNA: TGCGCCAGCAGCGCGGGACTAGCGCATGGGGAGACCCAGTACTTC.

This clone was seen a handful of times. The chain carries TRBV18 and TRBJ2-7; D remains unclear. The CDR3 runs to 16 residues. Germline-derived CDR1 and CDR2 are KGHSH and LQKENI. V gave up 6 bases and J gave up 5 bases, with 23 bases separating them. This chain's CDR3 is CASSIQSPLSTHEQYF. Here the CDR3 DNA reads TGTGCCAGCTCTATCCAAAGTCCCCTCTCGACCCACGAGCAGTACTTC.

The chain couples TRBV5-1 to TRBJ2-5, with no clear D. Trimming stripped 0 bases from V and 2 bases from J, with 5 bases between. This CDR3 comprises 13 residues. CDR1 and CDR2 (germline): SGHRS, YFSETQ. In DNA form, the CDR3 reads TGCGCCAGCAGCTTGGGTTTTCAAGAGACCCAGTACTTC. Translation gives CASSLGFQETQYF.

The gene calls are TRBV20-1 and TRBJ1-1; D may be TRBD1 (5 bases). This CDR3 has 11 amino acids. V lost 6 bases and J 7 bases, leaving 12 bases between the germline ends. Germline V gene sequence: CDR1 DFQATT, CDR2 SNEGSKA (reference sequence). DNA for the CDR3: TGCAGTGCCGACCTGGGACTTGAAGCTTTCTTT. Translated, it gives CSADLGLEAFF.

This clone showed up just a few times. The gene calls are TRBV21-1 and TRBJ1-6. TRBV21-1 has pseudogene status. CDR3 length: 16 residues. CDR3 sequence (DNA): TGTGCCAGCAGCAGGGGGGGAAGCGCCTATAATTCACCCCTCCACTTT. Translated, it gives CASSRGGSAYNSPLHF.

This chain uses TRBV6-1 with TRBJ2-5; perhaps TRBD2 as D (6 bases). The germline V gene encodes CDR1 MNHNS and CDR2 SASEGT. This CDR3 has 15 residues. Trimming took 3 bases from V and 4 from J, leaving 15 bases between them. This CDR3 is CASSEMRGDGETQYF. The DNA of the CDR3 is TGTGCCAGCAGTGAGATGCGGGGCGACGGAGAGACCCAGTACTTC.

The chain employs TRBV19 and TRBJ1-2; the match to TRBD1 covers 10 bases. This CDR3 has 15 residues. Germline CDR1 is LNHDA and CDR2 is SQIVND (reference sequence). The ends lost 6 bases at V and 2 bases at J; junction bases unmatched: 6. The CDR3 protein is CASRKGQGGNYGYTF. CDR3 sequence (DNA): TGTGCCAGTAGGAAAGGACAGGGGGGGAACTATGGCTACACCTTC.

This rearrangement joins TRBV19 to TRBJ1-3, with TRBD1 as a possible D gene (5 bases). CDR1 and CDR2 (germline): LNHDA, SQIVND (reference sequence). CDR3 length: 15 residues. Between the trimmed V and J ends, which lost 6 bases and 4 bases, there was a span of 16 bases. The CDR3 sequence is CASRRDRPGGNTIYF. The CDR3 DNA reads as TGTGCCAGTAGACGGGACCGCCCGGGAGGAAACACCATATATTTT.

Here the CDR3 DNA reads TGTGCCTGGAGCCCCCCGGGACCAGAGCGGGGGACGCAGTATTTT. It translates to CAWSPPGPERGTQYF. V and J are TRBV30 and TRBJ2-3, with 8 bases fitting TRBD2. Germline V gene sequence: CDR1 GTSNPN, CDR2 SVGIG (reference sequence). The CDR3 is 15 amino acids. V lost 3 bases, J lost 9 bases, and 14 bases stayed unmatched.

The CDR3 DNA follows: TGTGCCAGCAGTTGGGGTACGGGTCAGCCCCAGCATTTT. As protein: CASSWGTGQPQHF. The chain carries TRBV27 and TRBJ1-5, with D hard to call. The CDR3 sequence is 13 residues long. CDR1 and CDR2 (germline): MNHEY, SMNVEV (reference sequence). Trimming pared 4 bases from V and 6 bases from J, leaving 10 bases between.

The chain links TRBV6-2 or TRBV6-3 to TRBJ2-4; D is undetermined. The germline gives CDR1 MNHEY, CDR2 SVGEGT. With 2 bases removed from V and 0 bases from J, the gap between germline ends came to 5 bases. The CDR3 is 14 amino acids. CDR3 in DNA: TGTGCCAGCAGTTACCCGGCAGCCAAAAACATTCAGTACTTC. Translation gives CASSYPAAKNIQYF.

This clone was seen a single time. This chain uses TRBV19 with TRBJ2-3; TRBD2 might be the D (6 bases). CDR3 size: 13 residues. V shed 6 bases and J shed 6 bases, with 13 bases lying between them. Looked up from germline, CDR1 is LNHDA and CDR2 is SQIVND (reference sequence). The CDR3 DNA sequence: TGTGCCAGTAGGGAGGGTGCGGGGGATACGCAGTATTTT. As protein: CASREGAGDTQYF. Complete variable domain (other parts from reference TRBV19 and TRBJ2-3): DGGITQSPKYLFRKEGQNVTLSCEQNLNHDAMYWYRQDPGQGLRLIYYSQIVNDFQKGDIAEGYSVSREKKESFPLTVTSAQKNPTAFYLCASREGAGDTQYFGPGTRLTVL.

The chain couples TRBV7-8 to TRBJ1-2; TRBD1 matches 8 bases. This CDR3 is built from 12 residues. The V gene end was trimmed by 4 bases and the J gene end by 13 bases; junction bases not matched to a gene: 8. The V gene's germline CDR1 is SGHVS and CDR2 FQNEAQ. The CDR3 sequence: CASSSDRDRGTF. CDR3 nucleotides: TGTGCCAGCAGCTCGGACAGGGACCGGGGCACCTTC.

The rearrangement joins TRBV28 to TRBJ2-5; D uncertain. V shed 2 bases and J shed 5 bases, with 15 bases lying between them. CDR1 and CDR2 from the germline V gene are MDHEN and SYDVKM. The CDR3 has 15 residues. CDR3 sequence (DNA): TGTGCCAGCAGTTTACTCCTTTTTTCTCGGGAGACCCAGTACTTC. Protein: CASSLLLFSRETQYF.

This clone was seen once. The CDR3 DNA reads TGTGCCAGCAGCTGGGGGGAGCGAGGTCACGGTACGCAGTATTTT. It encodes CASSWGERGHGTQYF. The genes are TRBV7-6 and TRBJ2-3, with a tentative D call TRBD2 (6 bases). Germline loops: CDR1 SGHVS, CDR2 FNYEAQ. CDR3 length equals 15 residues. V was clipped by 4 bases and J by 8 bases, with 19 bases between them.

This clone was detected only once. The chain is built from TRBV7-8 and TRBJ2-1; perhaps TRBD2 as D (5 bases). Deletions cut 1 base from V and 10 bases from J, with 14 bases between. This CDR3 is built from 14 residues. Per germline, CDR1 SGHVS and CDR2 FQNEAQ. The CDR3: CASSLVVRAGEQFF. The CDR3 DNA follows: TGTGCCAGCAGCTTAGTCGTGAGGGCTGGGGAGCAGTTCTTC.

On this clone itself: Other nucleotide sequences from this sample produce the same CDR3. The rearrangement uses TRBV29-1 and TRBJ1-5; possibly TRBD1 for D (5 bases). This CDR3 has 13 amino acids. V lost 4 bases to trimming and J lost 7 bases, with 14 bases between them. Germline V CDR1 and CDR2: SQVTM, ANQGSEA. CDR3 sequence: CSVGGGIGQPQHF. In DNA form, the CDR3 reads TGCAGCGTTGGGGGGGGGATCGGGCAGCCCCAGCATTTT.

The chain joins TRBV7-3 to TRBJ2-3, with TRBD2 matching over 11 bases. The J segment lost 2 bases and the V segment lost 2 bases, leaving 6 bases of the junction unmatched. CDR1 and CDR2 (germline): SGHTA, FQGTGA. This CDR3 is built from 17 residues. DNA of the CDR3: TGTGCCAGCAGCTTAGACGGGACTAGCGGAATCACAGATACGCAGTATTTT. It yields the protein CASSLDGTSGITDTQYF. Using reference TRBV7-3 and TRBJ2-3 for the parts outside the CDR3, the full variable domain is GAGVSQTPSNKVTEKGKYVELRCDPISGHTALYWYRQSLGQGPEFLIYFQGTGAADDSGLPNDRFFAVRPEGSVSTLKIQRTERGDSAVYLCASSLDGTSGITDTQYFGPGTRLTVL.

CDR3 bases: TGTGCCTGGAGTGGGACAGGAAAGAGCTCCTACGAGCAGTACTTC. Its translation: CAWSGTGKSSYEQYF. The gene calls are TRBV30 and TRBJ2-7; 7 positions match TRBD1. The CDR3 runs to 15 residues. The trim removed 1 base at V and 0 bases at J, leaving 6 bases unmatched. Germline V gives CDR1 GTSNPN, CDR2 SVGIG (reference sequence).

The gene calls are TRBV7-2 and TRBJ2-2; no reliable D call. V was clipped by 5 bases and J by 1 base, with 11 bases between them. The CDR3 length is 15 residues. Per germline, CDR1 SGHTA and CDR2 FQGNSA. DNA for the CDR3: TGTGCCAGCAGCCCGGGCTCAGGGAACACCGGGGAGCTGTTTTTT. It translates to CASSPGSGNTGELFF.

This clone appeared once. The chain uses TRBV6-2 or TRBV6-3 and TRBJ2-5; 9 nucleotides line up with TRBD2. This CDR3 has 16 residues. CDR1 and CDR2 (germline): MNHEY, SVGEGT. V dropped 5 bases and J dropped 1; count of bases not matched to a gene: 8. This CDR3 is CASSALIAGAQETQYF. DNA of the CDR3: TGTGCCAGCAGTGCCTTAATAGCGGGGGCCCAAGAGACCCAGTACTTC.